Included here is one T cell receptor (beta chain) sequence, with context. Per the authors' pipeline: Reference gene primer amplification yielded estimated nucleated cell counts. Clones were read by immunoSEQ multiplex PCR, and TCRdb kept only the in-frame ones, dropping some. From that table come the V and J calls and clone size; the DNA was used to work out D and trimming. The sample includes about 380,000 clones, approximately 87% of them seen just once. The data originate from a study of blood T cell repertoires in COVID-19. This clonotype was obtained from a man aged 25 to 45 who had recovered from COVID-19. Material for sequencing was PBMCs or T cells enriched from blood (not recorded which).

The CDR3 region has the DNA TGTGCCAGCAGCCTCTCCGGTGGAGGGGAGCAGTACTTC. It translates to CASSLSGGGEQYF. The rearrangement uses TRBV7-6 and TRBJ2-7; tentative D call: TRBD2 (6 bases). V lost 5 bases to trimming and J lost 7 bases, with 15 bases between them. Germline V gene data show CDR1 as SGHVS and CDR2 as FNYEAQ. This CDR3 has 13 residues. The full variable domain, in which reference TRBV7-6 and TRBJ2-7 provide the parts outside the CDR3, is GAGVSQSPRYKVTKRGQDVALRCDPISGHVSLYWYRQALGQGPEFLTYFNYEAQQDKSGLPNDRFSAERPEGSISTLTIQRTEQRDSAMYRCASSLSGGGEQYFGPGTRLTVT.